This T cell receptor beta chain appears in the sequencing data of a study of blood T cell repertoires in COVID-19. For the study at large: Some COVID-19 samples were acute and others convalescent; all came from the United States, Italy and Spain.

Sequencing used immunoSEQ multiplex PCR; TCRdb keeps in-frame clones, though not all of them. This table has approximately 180,000 clones, 87% appearing once. Trimming took off 0 bases at V and 0 bases at J, with 16 bases between the two ends. Germline lookup yields CDR1 SGHRS and CDR2 YFSETQ. There are 17 residues in the CDR3. The chain combines TRBV5-1 with TRBJ2-7; possible D gene TRBD1, 5 bases. This receptor was obtained from a man aged 60 to 75 with active or convalescent COVID-19. Sequencing used peripheral blood. As DNA, the CDR3 is TGCGCCAGCAGCTTGGCCTTTCCGCCAGGGTTCTCCTACGAGCAGTACTTC. Translating it yields CASSLAFPPGFSYEQYF. Full variable domain (missing parts from reference TRBV5-1 and TRBJ2-7): KAGVTQTPRYLIKTRGQQVTLSCSPISGHRSVSWYQQTPGQGLQFLFEYFSETQRNKGNFPGRFSGRQFSNSRSEMNVSTLELGDSALYLCASSLAFPPGFSYEQYFGPGTRLTVT.